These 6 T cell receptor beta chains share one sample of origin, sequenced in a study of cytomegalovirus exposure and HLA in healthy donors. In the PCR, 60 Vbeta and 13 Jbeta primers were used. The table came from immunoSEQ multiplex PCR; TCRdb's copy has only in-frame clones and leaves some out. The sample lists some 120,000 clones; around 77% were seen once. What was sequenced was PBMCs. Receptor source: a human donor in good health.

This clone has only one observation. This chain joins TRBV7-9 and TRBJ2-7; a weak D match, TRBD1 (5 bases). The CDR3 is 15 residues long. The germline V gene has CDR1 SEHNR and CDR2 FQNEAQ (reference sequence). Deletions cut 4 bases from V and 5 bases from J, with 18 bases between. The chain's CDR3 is CASSSGNQIGHEQYF. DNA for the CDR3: TGTGCCAGCAGCTCAGGGAATCAGATTGGTCACGAGCAGTACTTC.

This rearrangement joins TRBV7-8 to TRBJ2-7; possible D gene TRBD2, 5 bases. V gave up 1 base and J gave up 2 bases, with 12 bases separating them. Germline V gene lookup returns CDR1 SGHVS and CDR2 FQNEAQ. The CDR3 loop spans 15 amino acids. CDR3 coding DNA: TGTGCCAGCAGCTTAGACGGAGGACGGGCCTACGAGCAGTACTTC. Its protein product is CASSLDGGRAYEQYF.

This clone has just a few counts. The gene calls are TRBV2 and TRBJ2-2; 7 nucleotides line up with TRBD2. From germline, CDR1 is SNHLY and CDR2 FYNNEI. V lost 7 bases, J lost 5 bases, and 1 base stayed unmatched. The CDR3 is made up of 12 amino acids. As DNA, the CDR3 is TGTGCCAGCAATAGCGGGACCGGGGAGCTGTTTTTT. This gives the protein CASNSGTGELFF.

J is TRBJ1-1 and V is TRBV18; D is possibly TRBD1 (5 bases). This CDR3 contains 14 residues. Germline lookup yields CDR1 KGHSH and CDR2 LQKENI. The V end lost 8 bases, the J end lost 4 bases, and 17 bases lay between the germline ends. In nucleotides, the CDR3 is TGTGCCAGCCGATCCCAGGGTCAGGGCACTGAAGCTTTCTTT. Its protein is CASRSQGQGTEAFF.

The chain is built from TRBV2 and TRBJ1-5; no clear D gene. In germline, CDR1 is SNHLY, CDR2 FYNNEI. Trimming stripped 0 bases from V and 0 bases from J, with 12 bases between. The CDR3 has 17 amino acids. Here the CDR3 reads CASSEALGRVSNQPQHF. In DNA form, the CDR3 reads TGTGCCAGCAGTGAAGCCCTCGGGAGGGTTAGCAATCAGCCCCAGCATTTT.

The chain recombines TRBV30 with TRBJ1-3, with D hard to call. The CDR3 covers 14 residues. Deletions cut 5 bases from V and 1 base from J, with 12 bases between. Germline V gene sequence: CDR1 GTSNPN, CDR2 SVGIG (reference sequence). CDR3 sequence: CAWWALRSGNTIYF. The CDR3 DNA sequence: TGTGCCTGGTGGGCCTTACGATCTGGAAACACCATATATTTT. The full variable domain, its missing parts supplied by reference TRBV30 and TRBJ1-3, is SQTIHQWPATLVQPVGSPLSLECTVEGTSNPNLYWYRQAAGRGLQLLFYSVGIGQISSEVPQNLSASRPQDRQFILSSKKLLLSDSGFYLCAWWALRSGNTIYFGEGSWLTVV.